This T cell receptor (beta chain) emerged from a study of cytomegalovirus exposure and HLA in healthy donors. Primers for the PCR totalled 60 Vbeta and 13 Jbeta. Generated by immunoSEQ multiplex PCR, the TCRdb table keeps only in-frame clones and is missing some. The table shows about 120,000 clones, with 70% to 75% occurring only once. This CDR3 spans 16 amino acids. Trimming cost V 4 bases and J 0 bases, with 15 bases left between them. Germline CDR1 is SEHNR and CDR2 is FQNEAQ (reference sequence). The TCR originated in a young woman in good health and CMV-seronegative. The sequencing input was PBMCs. V usage is TRBV7-9 and J usage is TRBJ1-2; no reliable D call. In DNA form, the CDR3 reads TGTGCCAGCAGCTGGAAGACGGGAGAGACTAACTATGGCTACACCTTC. Translation: CASSWKTGETNYGYTF.